A single sample is the source of the 18 T cell receptor beta chains below, sequenced in a study of cytomegalovirus exposure and HLA in healthy donors. Sequencing was performed with immunoSEQ multiplex PCR; in TCRdb, only in-frame clones are kept and a portion is missing. The table records about 180,000 clones, more than 75% of them present only once. Sequenced sample: PBMCs. The receptor set was obtained from a woman aged 25 to 45 in good health and CMV-seronegative.

This clone was counted between two and nine times. V gene TRBV27 combines with J gene TRBJ1-2; D perhaps matches TRBD1 (6 bases). Between the trimmed V and J ends, which lost 5 bases and 4 bases, there was a span of 11 bases. The CDR3 runs 13 residues. Germline V gives CDR1 MNHEY, CDR2 SMNVEV (reference sequence). CDR3 residues: CASSLGGVYGYTF. The DNA for the CDR3 is TGTGCCAGCAGTCTAGGGGGTGTCTATGGCTACACCTTC.

This clone showed up many times. The chain uses TRBV2 and TRBJ1-2; possible D gene TRBD1, 5 bases. This CDR3 region has 14 residues. Trimming pared 4 bases from V and 4 bases from J, leaving 13 bases between. Germline loops: CDR1 SNHLY, CDR2 FYNNEI. The CDR3 region has the DNA TGTGCCAGCAGTGTTTCGCAGGGTGGCTATGGCTACACCTTC. It encodes CASSVSQGGYGYTF.

The chain combines TRBV4-1 with TRBJ2-5; the match to TRBD2 covers 9 bases. CDR3 size: 17 residues. V gave up 1 base and J gave up 2 bases; unmatched junction bases: 8. Germline assignment: CDR1 MGHRA and CDR2 YSYEKL. The CDR3 loop reads CASSQVSLAGRQETQYF. CDR3 nucleotide sequence: TGCGCCAGCAGCCAAGTCAGCCTAGCGGGGCGACAAGAGACCCAGTACTTC.

V and J are TRBV27 and TRBJ2-7; possible D gene TRBD1, 5 bases. Trimming shortened V by 1 base and J by 6 bases, and 16 bases separated the two germline ends. Germline assignment: CDR1 MNHEY and CDR2 SMNVEV (reference sequence). The CDR3 consists of 15 residues. The CDR3 reads CASSLYLGGRGEQYF. The CDR3 coding sequence is TGTGCCAGCAGTTTATACCTCGGTGGAAGGGGCGAGCAGTACTTC.

The V and J genes are TRBV10-3 and TRBJ2-2, with 11 nucleotides matching TRBD1. Trimming at V came to 6 bases and at J to 4 bases, leaving 4 bases not matched to a gene. This CDR3 has 15 amino acids. Looked up from germline, CDR1 is ENHRY and CDR2 is SYGVKD. CDR3 loop: CAIRPGQGVTGELFF. CDR3 sequence (DNA): TGTGCCATCAGGCCGGGACAGGGGGTCACCGGGGAGCTGTTTTTT.

The rearrangement links TRBV7-2 to TRBJ1-2, with a tentative D call TRBD1 (5 bases). The germline V gene encodes CDR1 SGHTA and CDR2 FQGNSA. Trimming cost V 1 base and J 4 bases, with 7 bases left between them. This CDR3 has 13 amino acids. The CDR3, as DNA: TGTGCCAGCAGCTTAGGACAGCTCTATGGCTACACCTTC. This encodes CASSLGQLYGYTF. The full variable domain, its missing parts supplied by reference TRBV7-2 and TRBJ1-2, is GAGVSQSPSNKVTEKGKDVELRCDPISGHTALYWYRQSLGQGLEFLIYFQGNSAPDKSGLPSDRFSAERTGGSVSTLTIQRTQQEDSAVYLCASSLGQLYGYTFGSGTRLTVV.

On this clone itself: A much larger clone differs by one base, so this may be a read error. V gene TRBV7-9 combines with J gene TRBJ2-3, with TRBD2 matching 12 bases. V shed 5 bases, J shed 3 bases, and the junction held 3 bases outside the gene matches. Germline V CDR1 and CDR2: SEHNR, FQNEAQ (reference sequence). The CDR3 length is 15 residues. CDR3 DNA sequence: TGTGCCAGCAGCCTGACTAGCGGGGGAACAGATACGCAGTATTTT. It translates to CASSLTSGGTDTQYF.

The chain carries TRBV29-1 and TRBJ1-4; D remains unclear. This CDR3 contains 14 residues. Trimming cost V 1 base and J 6 bases, with 12 bases left between them. Germline CDR1 and CDR2: SQVTM and ANQGSEA. The CDR3 DNA sequence: TGCAGCGTTGAAGGAGGCCCCGGGGATGAAAAACTGTTTTTT. Encoded protein: CSVEGGPGDEKLFF.

The genes are TRBV30 and TRBJ1-2; TRBD1 might be the D (6 bases). The V end lost 0 bases, the J end lost 3 bases, and 14 bases lay between the germline ends. Germline V gene data show CDR1 as GTSNPN and CDR2 as SVGIG (reference sequence). This CDR3 contains 15 residues. The CDR3 loop is CAWSVKGQQYYGYTF. For the CDR3, the DNA is TGTGCCTGGAGTGTAAAAGGACAGCAGTACTATGGCTACACCTTC.

The chain is built from TRBV29-1 and TRBJ2-3, with TRBD2 matching 7 bases. This CDR3 has 15 amino acids. In germline, CDR1 is SQVTM, CDR2 ANQGSEA. V was pared by 6 bases and J by 5 bases, with 14 bases of the junction left unmatched. CDR3 region: CSVAREGWVGDTQYF. The CDR3 DNA sequence: TGCAGCGTGGCGAGGGAGGGGTGGGTTGGAGATACGCAGTATTTT.

The chain is built from TRBV5-1 and TRBJ2-1; TRBD2 aligns across 7 bases. The CDR3 has 15 residues. Trimming at V came to 4 bases and at J to 0 bases, leaving 4 bases not matched to a gene. Looked up from germline, CDR1 is SGHRS and CDR2 is YFSETQ. The chain's CDR3 is CASSTGGFSYNEQFF. The CDR3, as DNA: TGCGCCAGCAGCACCGGGGGGTTCTCCTACAATGAGCAGTTCTTC.

The chain recombines TRBV7-7 with TRBJ2-1; D unresolved. V dropped 1 base and J dropped 0 bases, with 4 bases sitting between them. This CDR3 is 14 amino acids long. The germline V gene has CDR1 SSHAT and CDR2 FNYEAQ (reference sequence). The CDR3 nucleotides read TGTGCCAGCAGCTTAGGTAGCTCCTACAATGAGCAGTTCTTC. Encoded protein: CASSLGSSYNEQFF.

The rearrangement uses TRBV29-1 and TRBJ2-6; no clear D. CDR1 SQVTM and CDR2 ANQGSEA come from the germline V gene. The length of the CDR3 is 16 residues. V shed 8 bases and J shed 0 bases, with 17 bases lying between them. The CDR3 protein is CSPRSLEGSGANVLTF. The CDR3 DNA reads TGCAGCCCAAGATCCCTAGAAGGCTCTGGGGCCAACGTCCTGACTTTC.

This rearrangement joins TRBV4-2 to TRBJ2-7, with 7 bases that match TRBD1. CDR3 length: 15 amino acids. V lost 2 bases and J lost 1; bases outside the gene matches: 5. Germline CDR1 is LGHNA and CDR2 is YNFKEQ. CDR3 loop: CASSQTRQGSYEQYF. CDR3 nucleotides: TGTGCCAGCAGCCAAACTCGACAGGGTTCCTACGAGCAGTACTTC.

The chain couples TRBV13 to TRBJ1-4; D is undetermined. V lost 4 bases, J lost 0 bases, and 12 bases lay in between. CDR3 length equals 16 residues. CDR1 and CDR2 (germline): PRHDT, FYEKMQ (reference sequence). The CDR3 coding sequence is TGTGCCAGCAGCTGGTCGGGGAGGACAACTAATGAAAAACTGTTTTTT. Protein sequence: CASSWSGRTTNEKLFF. Combining the CDR3 with reference TRBV13 and TRBJ1-4 gives the whole variable domain AAGVIQSPRHLIKEKRETATLKCYPIPRHDTVYWYQQGPGQDPQFLISFYEKMQSDKGSIPDRFSAQQFSDYHSELNMSSLELGDSALYFCASSWSGRTTNEKLFFGSGTQLSVL.

This chain uses TRBV27 with TRBJ2-1; 7 bases map to TRBD2. CDR3 length: 16 amino acids. J was trimmed by 3 bases and V by 3 bases; bases with no gene match: 8. Germline CDR1 and CDR2: MNHEY and SMNVEV (reference sequence). CDR3 coding DNA: TGTGCCAGCAGTTTCTCCGGCGGGACTAACTACAATGAGCAGTTCTTC. It encodes CASSFSGGTNYNEQFF.

V is TRBV2 and J is TRBJ2-6; 9 nucleotides match TRBD2. Germline V gene lookup returns CDR1 SNHLY and CDR2 FYNNEI. V was pared by 6 bases and J by 4 bases, with 13 bases of the junction left unmatched. This CDR3 comprises 18 residues. CDR3 residues: CASSTDFSGGTGANVLTF. The CDR3 DNA reads TGTGCCAGCAGCACCGACTTTAGCGGGGGCACCGGGGCCAACGTCCTGACTTTC.

This clone has only one observation. V and J are TRBV6-5 and TRBJ1-3; 7 positions match TRBD1. With 6 bases clipped from V and 0 bases from J, the junction kept 5 bases outside the gene matches. The germline CDR1 and CDR2 sequences are MNHEY and SVGAGI. The CDR3 is 15 amino acids. The CDR3 nucleotides are TGTGCCAGCAGGAAGGACAGGAGCTCTGGAAACACCATATATTTT. It codes for CASRKDRSSGNTIYF.